This entry features one T cell receptor beta chain sequence. This entry is derived from a study of shared clonotypes between healthy human individuals. Profiled with immunoSEQ multiplex PCR; TCRdb holds only in-frame clones, not every one. Among hundreds of thousands of clones listed, roughly 98% were seen once. CD45RO-negative CD8 cells positively selected for CCR7 made up the naive population, which excluded terminally differentiated effector memory CD45RA+ cells. All donors qualified as healthy HIV-negative adults and had experienced no recent acute infections or vaccinations. V was pared by 6 bases and J by 3 bases, with 8 bases between. CDR3 length equals 13 residues. Germline CDR1 reads MNHEY; CDR2 reads SVGAGI.

This clonotype was sampled from a man aged 25-45 years in good health. The chain uses TRBV6-5 and TRBJ1-4; D uncertain. The material sequenced was naive CD8+ T cells sorted from blood. The CDR3 DNA reads TGTGCCAGCAGACACATGGCTAATGAAAAACTGTTTTTT. It codes for CASRHMANEKLFF.